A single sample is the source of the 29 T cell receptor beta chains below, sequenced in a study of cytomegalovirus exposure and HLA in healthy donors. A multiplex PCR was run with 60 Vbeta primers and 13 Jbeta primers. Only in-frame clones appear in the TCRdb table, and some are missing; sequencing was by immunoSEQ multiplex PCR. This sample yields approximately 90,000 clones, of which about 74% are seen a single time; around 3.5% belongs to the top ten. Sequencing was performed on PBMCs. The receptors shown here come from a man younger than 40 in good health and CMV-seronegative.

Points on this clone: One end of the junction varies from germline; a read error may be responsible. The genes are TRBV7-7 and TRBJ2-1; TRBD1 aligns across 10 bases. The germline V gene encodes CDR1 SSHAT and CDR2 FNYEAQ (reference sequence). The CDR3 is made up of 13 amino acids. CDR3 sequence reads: CASSKDRGNEQFF. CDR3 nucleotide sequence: TGTGCTAGCAGCAAGGACAGGGGGAATGAGCAGTTCTTC.

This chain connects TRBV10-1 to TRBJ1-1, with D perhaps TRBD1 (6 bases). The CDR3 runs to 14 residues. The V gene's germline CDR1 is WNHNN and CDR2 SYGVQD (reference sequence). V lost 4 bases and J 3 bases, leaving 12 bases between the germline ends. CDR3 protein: CASSVGGVDTEAFF. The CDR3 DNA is TGCGCCAGCAGTGTAGGGGGGGTGGACACTGAAGCTTTCTTT.

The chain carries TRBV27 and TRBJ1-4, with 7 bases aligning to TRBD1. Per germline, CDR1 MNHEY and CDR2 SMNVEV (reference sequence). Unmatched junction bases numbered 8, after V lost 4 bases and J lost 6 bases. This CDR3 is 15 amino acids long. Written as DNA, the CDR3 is TGTGCCAGCAGTTCGGACAGGAACGAGTATGAAAAACTGTTTTTT. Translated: CASSSDRNEYEKLFF.

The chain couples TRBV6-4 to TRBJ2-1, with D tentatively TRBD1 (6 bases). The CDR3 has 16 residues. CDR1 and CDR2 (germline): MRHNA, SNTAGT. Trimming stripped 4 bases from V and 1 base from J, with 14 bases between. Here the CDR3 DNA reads TGTGCCAGCAGTGCGTCAGGGGAAGGTTCCTACAATGAGCAGTTCTTC. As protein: CASSASGEGSYNEQFF.

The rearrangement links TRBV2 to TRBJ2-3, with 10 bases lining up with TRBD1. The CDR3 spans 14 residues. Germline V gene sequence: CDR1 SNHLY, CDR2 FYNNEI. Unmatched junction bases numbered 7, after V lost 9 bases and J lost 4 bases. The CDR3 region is CASRPGTGADTQYF. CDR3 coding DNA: TGTGCCAGTCGACCCGGGACAGGGGCAGATACGCAGTATTTT.

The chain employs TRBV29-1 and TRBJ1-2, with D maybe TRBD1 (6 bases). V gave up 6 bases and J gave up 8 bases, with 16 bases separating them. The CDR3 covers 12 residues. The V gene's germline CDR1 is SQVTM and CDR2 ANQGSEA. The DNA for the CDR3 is TGCAGCGTGGAAATTACAGGGTCCGGCTACACCTTC. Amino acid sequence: CSVEITGSGYTF.

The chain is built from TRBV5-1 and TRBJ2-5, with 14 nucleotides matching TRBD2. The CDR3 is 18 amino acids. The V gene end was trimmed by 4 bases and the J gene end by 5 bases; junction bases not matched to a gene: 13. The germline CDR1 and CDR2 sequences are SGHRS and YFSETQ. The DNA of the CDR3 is TGCGCCAGCAGCGCGACTAGCGGGAGGGCCAGGGCTGCTGAGACCCAGTACTTC. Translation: CASSATSGRARAAETQYF.

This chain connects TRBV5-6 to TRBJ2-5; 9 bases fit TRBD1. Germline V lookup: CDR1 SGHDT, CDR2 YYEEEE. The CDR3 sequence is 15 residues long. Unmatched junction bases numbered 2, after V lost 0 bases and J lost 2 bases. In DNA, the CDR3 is TGTGCCAGCAGCTTGGGACAGGGGGAACAAGAGACCCAGTACTTC. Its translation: CASSLGQGEQETQYF.

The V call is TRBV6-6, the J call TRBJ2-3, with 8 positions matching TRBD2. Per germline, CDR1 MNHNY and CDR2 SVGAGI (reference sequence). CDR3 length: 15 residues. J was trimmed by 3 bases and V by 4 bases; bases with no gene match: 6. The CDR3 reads CASSSRLAHTDTQYF. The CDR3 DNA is TGTGCCAGCAGTTCCAGACTAGCGCATACAGATACGCAGTATTTT.

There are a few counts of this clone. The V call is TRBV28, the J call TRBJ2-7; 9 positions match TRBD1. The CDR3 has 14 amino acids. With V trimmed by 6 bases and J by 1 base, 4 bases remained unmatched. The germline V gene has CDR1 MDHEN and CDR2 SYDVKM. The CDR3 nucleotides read TGTGCCAGCAGGACCGGGACAGGGTCCTACGAGCAGTACTTC. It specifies CASRTGTGSYEQYF.

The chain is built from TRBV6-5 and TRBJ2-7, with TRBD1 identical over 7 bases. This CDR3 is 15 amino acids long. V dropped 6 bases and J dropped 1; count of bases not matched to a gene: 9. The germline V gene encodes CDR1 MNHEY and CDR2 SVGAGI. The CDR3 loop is CASRFDREPSYEQYF. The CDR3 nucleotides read TGTGCCAGCAGGTTTGACAGGGAGCCGTCCTACGAGCAGTACTTC.

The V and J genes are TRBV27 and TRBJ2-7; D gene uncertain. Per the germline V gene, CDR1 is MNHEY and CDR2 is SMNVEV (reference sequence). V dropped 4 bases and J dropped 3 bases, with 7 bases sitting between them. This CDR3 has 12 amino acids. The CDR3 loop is CASSYTGYEQYF. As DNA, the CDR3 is TGTGCCAGCAGTTACACGGGCTACGAGCAGTACTTC.

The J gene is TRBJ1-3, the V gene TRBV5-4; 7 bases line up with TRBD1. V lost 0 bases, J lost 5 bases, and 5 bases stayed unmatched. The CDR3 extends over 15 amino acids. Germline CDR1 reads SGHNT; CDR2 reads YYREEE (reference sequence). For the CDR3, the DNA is TGTGCCAGCAGCTTGGAGGGACAGACCAGAAACACCATATATTTT. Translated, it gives CASSLEGQTRNTIYF.

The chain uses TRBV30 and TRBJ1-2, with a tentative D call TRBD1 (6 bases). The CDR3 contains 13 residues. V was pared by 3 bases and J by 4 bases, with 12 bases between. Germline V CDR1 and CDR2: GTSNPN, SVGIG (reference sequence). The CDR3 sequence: CAWRPDRRYGYTF. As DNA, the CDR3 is TGTGCCTGGAGGCCAGACAGGCGCTATGGCTACACCTTC.

CDR3 sequence: CAWSGETYGYTF. The CDR3 bases are TGTGCCTGGAGCGGGGAAACCTATGGCTACACCTTC. The rearrangement joins TRBV30 to TRBJ1-2; no clear D gene. Germline CDR1 is GTSNPN and CDR2 is SVGIG (reference sequence). Trimming took off 3 bases at V and 4 bases at J, with 9 bases between the two ends. CDR3 length: 12 residues.

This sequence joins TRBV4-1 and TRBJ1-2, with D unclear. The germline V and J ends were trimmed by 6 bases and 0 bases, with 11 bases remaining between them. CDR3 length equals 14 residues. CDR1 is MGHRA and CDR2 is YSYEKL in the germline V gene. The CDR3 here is CASRRHLANYGYTF. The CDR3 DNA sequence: TGCGCCAGCAGACGACACCTTGCTAACTATGGCTACACCTTC.

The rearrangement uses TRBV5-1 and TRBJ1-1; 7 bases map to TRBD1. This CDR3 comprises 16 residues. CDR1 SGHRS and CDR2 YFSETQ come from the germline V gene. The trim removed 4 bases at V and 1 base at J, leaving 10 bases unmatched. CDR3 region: CASSRGQLVGNTEAFF. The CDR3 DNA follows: TGCGCCAGCAGCAGGGGACAGTTGGTCGGGAACACTGAAGCTTTCTTT.

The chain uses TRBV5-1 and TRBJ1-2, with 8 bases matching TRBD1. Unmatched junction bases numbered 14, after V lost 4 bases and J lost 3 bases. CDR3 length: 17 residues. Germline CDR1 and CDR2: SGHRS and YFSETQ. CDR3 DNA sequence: TGCGCCAGCAGCCCGACCGGGACAGGTATAGGCGACTATGGCTACACCTTC. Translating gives CASSPTGTGIGDYGYTF.

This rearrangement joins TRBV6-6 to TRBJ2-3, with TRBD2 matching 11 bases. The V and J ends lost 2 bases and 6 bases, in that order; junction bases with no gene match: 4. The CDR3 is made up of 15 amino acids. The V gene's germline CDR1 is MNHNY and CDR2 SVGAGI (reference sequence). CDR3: CASSYTSGGRDTQYF. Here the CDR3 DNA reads TGTGCCAGCAGTTACACTAGCGGGGGACGGGATACGCAGTATTTT.

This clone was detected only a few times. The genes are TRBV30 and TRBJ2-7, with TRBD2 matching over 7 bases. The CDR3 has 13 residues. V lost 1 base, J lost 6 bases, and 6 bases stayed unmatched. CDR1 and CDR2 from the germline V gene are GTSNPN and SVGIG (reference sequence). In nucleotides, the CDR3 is TGTGCCTGGAGTGCCGGGGTAGCGGGCGAGCAGTACTTC. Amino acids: CAWSAGVAGEQYF.

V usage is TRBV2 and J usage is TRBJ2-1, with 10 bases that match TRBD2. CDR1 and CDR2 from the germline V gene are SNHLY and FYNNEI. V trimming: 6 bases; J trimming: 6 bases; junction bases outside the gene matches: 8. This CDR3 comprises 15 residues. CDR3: CASRAGTSVTNEQFF. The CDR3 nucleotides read TGTGCCAGCAGAGCCGGGACTAGCGTTACCAATGAGCAGTTCTTC.

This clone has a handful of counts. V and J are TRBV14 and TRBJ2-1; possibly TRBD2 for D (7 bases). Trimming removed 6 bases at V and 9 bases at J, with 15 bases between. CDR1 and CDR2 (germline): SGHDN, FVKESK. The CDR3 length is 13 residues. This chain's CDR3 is CASSRRGAGEQFF. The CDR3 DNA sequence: TGTGCCAGCAGTCGCCGGGGGGCCGGTGAGCAGTTCTTC.

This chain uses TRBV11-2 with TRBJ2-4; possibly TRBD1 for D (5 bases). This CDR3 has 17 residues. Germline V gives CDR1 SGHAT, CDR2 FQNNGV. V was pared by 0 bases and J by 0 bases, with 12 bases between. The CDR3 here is CASSLEDKRQAKNIQYF. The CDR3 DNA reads TGTGCCAGCAGCTTAGAGGACAAACGTCAAGCCAAAAACATTCAGTACTTC.

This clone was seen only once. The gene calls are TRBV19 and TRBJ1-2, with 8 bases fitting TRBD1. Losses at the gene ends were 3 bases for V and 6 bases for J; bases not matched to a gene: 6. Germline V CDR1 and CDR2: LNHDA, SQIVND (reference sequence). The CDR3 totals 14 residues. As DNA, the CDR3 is TGTGCCAGTAGTATCACCGGGACAGGAAATGGCTACACCTTC. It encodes CASSITGTGNGYTF.

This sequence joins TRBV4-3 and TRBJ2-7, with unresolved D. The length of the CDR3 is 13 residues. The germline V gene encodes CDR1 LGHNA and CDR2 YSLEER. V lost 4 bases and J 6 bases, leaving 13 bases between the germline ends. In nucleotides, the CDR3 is TGCGCCAGCAGCCTTACCCATAGAGGCGAGCAGTACTTC. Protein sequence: CASSLTHRGEQYF.

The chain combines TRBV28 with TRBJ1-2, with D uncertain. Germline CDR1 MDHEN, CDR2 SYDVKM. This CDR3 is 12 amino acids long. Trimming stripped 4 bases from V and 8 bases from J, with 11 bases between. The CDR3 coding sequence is TGTGCCAGCAGTTCCCCCGGGTGGGGCTACACCTTC. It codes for CASSSPGWGYTF.

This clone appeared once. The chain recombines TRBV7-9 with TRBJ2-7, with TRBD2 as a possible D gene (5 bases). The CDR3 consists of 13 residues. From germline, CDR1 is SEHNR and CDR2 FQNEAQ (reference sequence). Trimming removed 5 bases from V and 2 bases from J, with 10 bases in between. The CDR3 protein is CASSVTGTYEQYF. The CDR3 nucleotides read TGTGCCAGCAGCGTCACCGGGACCTACGAGCAGTACTTC. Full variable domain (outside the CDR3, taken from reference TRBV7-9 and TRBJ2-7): DTGVSQNPRHKITKRGQNVTFRCDPISEHNRLYWYRQTLGQGPEFLTYFQNEAQLEKSRLLSDRFSAERPKGSFSTLEIQRTEQGDSAMYLCASSVTGTYEQYFGPGTRLTVT.

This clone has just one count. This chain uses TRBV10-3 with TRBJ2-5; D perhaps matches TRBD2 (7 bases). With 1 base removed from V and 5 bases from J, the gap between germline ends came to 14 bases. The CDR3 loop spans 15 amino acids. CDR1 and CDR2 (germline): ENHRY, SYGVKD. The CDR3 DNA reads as TGTGCCATCAGTGAGTGGGGGGGGCAGAGGGAGACCCAGTACTTC. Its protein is CAISEWGGQRETQYF.

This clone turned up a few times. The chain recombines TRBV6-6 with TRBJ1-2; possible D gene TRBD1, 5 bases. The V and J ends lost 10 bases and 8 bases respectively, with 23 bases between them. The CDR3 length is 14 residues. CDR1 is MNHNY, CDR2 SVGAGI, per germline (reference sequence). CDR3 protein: CATHLGGAGTGYTF. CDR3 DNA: TGTGCCACTCATCTTGGGGGAGCGGGGACGGGCTACACCTTC.